The next 8 T cell receptor beta chains were all read from a single sample in a study of vaccination effects on CD4 cells after COVID-19. Using immunoSEQ multiplex PCR, the repertoire was profiled, and TCRdb retains in-frame clones only, with some absent. The sample yields 45,000 to 50,000 clones, 67% seen once. These receptors' antigens are unknown. Once cultured for approximately eleven days, the cells underwent separation to obtain CD4+ T cells. The sample here was CD4+ T cells from PBMCs cultured without peptide, taken before COVID-19 vaccination. These receptors were collected from a human donor who received a COVID-19 vaccine.

In this sample, this clone turned up once. This chain joins TRBV11-2 and TRBJ2-1, with 10 positions matching TRBD2. J gave up 10 bases and V 0 bases, and 6 bases lay outside the gene matches. Germline V gene lookup returns CDR1 SGHAT and CDR2 FQNNGV. The CDR3 sequence is 15 residues long. The CDR3 nucleotides are TGTGCCAGCAGCTTAGAAGCGGGGGGGCCAAAGGAGCAGTTCTTC. Protein product: CASSLEAGGPKEQFF.

The V call is TRBV20-1, the J call TRBJ1-1; unclear D gene. The V gene's germline CDR1 is DFQATT and CDR2 SNEGSKA (reference sequence). The CDR3 is made up of 11 amino acids. Trimming left V 0 bases short and J 6 bases short, with 5 bases between. CDR3 nucleotides: TGCAGTGCTAGAGATTATCCTGAAGCTTTCTTT. Translation gives CSARDYPEAFF.

The chain has TRBV6-5 and TRBJ2-5; the D gene is possibly TRBD2 (6 bases). Germline assignment: CDR1 MNHEY and CDR2 SVGAGI. V was cut by 6 bases and J by 5 bases, with 19 bases left in between. The CDR3 has 15 amino acids. CDR3 sequence reads: CASSVTGVGGETQYF. The CDR3 DNA reads TGTGCCAGCAGCGTCACGGGGGTAGGAGGGGAGACCCAGTACTTC.

The chain joins TRBV12-5 to TRBJ1-5; the D gene is possibly TRBD1 (5 bases). Trimming shortened V by 0 bases and J by 3 bases, and 15 bases separated the two germline ends. This CDR3 is built from 17 residues. The germline V gene encodes CDR1 LGHNT and CDR2 FRNRAP. CDR3 DNA: TGTGCTAGTGGTTTGGTCCGGGGCCGGGGTGACAATCAGCCCCAGCATTTT. The encoded protein is CASGLVRGRGDNQPQHF.

This clone was picked up one time. The chain recombines TRBV5-1 with TRBJ2-3; D not resolved. The CDR3 has 14 residues. Germline lookup yields CDR1 SGHRS and CDR2 YFSETQ. Deletions cut 0 bases from V and 2 bases from J, with 7 bases between. The CDR3 bases are TGCGCCAGCAGCTTGGGACGGGTCACAGATACGCAGTATTTT. Its protein is CASSLGRVTDTQYF.

This clone was picked up one time. The chain carries TRBV30 and TRBJ1-5; a weak D match, TRBD1 (6 bases). The V and J ends lost 1 base and 4 bases respectively, with 11 bases between them. CDR3 length: 14 amino acids. CDR1 is GTSNPN, CDR2 SVGIG, per germline (reference sequence). CDR3 in amino acids: CAWSEGGRNQPQHF. DNA for the CDR3: TGTGCCTGGAGTGAGGGGGGACGGAATCAGCCCCAGCATTTT.

The rearrangement uses TRBV5-1 and TRBJ1-5; maybe TRBD1 (6 bases). The CDR3 has 13 residues. The V end lost 7 bases, the J end lost 3 bases, and 11 bases lay between the germline ends. Per germline, CDR1 SGHRS and CDR2 YFSETQ. CDR3 protein: CASSRDTNQPQHF. Here the CDR3 DNA reads TGCGCCAGCTCCCGGGACACCAATCAGCCCCAGCATTTT.

The chain couples TRBV30 to TRBJ2-2; D is undetermined. The CDR3 spans 14 residues. Looked up from germline, CDR1 is GTSNPN and CDR2 is SVGIG (reference sequence). The V end was cut by 2 bases, the J end by 1 base, with 8 bases between. CDR3 nucleotides: TGTGCCTGGAGTCGACGGCGGAACACCGGGGAGCTGTTTTTT. The encoded protein is CAWSRRRNTGELFF. The full variable domain, its missing parts supplied by reference TRBV30 and TRBJ2-2, is SQTIHQWPATLVQPVGSPLSLECTVEGTSNPNLYWYRQAAGRGLQLLFYSVGIGQISSEVPQNLSASRPQDRQFILSSKKLLLSDSGFYLCAWSRRRNTGELFFGEGSRLTVL.